This T cell receptor (beta chain) was sequenced for a study of cytomegalovirus exposure and HLA in healthy donors. Regarding this clone: Its antigen is not known.

Primers included in the PCR were 60 Vbeta and 13 Jbeta primers. Method: immunoSEQ multiplex PCR; TCRdb's copy keeps in-frame clones and lacks some. The sample consists of about 160,000 clones, about 85% of them appearing once. CDR1 and CDR2 (germline): LNHDA, SQIVND (reference sequence). The trim removed 5 bases at V and 4 bases at J, leaving 6 bases unmatched. The CDR3 is made up of 16 amino acids. Broader study findings: An analysis done earlier found most TCR beta V segments productive about 87% or about 30% of the time.

Input material: PBMCs. J is TRBJ2-1 and V is TRBV19; 12 nucleotides line up with TRBD2. This TCR derives from a male donor in good health and CMV-seropositive. The CDR3 loop reads CASSPLTSGGYNEQFF. The CDR3 DNA is TGTGCCAGTAGTCCCCTCACTAGCGGGGGGTACAATGAGCAGTTCTTC.